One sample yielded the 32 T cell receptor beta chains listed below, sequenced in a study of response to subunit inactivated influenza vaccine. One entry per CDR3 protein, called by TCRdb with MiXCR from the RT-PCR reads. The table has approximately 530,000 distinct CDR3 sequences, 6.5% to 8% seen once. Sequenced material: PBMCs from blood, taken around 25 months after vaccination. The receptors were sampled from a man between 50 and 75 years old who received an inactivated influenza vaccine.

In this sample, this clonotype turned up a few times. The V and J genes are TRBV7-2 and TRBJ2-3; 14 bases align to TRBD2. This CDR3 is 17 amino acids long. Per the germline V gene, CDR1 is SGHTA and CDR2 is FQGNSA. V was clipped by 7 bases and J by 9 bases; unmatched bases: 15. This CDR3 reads CASTPTGLAGGVVTQYF. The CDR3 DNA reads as TGTGCCAGCACCCCCACCGGACTAGCGGGAGGAGTGGTCACGCAGTATTTT.

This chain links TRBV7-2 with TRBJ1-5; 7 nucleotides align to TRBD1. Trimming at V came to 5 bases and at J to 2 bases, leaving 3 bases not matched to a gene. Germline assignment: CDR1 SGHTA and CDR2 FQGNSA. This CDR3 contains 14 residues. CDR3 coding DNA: TGTGCCAGCAGCGCCACAGGGGGCAATCAGCCCCAGCATTTT. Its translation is CASSATGGNQPQHF.

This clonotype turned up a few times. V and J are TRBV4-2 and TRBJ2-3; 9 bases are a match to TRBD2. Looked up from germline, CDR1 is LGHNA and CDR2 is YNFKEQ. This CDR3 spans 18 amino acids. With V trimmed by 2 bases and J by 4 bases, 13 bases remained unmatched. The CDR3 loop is CASSQRVSAGGPADTQYF. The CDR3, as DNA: TGTGCCAGCAGCCAACGAGTTTCGGCGGGGGGGCCGGCAGATACGCAGTATTTT.

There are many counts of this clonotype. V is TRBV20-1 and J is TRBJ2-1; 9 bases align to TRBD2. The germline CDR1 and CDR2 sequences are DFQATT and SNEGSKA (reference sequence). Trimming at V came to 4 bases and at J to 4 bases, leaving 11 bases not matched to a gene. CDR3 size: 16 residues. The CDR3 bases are TGCAGTGCTAAGCCGGCGGGAGGGCTCGTTTACAATGAGCAGTTCTTC. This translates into CSAKPAGGLVYNEQFF.

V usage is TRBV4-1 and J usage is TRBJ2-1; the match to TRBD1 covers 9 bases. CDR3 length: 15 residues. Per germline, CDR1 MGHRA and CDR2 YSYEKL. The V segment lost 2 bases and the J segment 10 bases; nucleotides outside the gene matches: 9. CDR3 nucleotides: TGCGCCAGCAGCCAAACCGGGACAGGGCAAGGGGAGCAGTTCTTC. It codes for CASSQTGTGQGEQFF.

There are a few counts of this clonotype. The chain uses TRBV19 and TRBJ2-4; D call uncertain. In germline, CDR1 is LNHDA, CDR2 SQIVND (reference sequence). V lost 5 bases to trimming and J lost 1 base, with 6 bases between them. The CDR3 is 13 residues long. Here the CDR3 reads CASSGFAKNIQYF. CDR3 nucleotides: TGTGCCAGTAGTGGATTCGCCAAAAACATTCAGTACTTC. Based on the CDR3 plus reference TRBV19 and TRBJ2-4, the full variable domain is DGGITQSPKYLFRKEGQNVTLSCEQNLNHDAMYWYRQDPGQGLRLIYYSQIVNDFQKGDIAEGYSVSREKKESFPLTVTSAQKNPTAFYLCASSGFAKNIQYFGAGTRLSVL.

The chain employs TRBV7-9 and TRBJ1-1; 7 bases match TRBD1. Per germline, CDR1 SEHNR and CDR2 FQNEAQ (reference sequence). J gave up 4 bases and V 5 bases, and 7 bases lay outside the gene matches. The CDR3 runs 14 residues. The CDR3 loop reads CASSPKDRVTEAFF. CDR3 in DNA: TGTGCCAGCAGCCCCAAAGACAGGGTCACTGAAGCTTTCTTT.

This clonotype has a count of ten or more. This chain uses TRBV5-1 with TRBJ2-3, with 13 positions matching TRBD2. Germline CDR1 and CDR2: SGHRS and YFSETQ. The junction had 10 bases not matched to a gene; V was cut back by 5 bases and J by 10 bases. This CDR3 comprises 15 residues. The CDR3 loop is CASSTGTSGIFAQYF. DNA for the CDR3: TGCGCCAGCAGTACCGGGACTAGCGGGATTTTCGCGCAGTATTTT.

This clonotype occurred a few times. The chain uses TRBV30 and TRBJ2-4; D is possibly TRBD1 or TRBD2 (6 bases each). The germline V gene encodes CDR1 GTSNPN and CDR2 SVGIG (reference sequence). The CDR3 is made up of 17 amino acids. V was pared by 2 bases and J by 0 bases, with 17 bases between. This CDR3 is CAWSTLTGDTAKNIQYF. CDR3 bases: TGTGCCTGGAGTACCCTCACGGGGGACACAGCCAAAAACATTCAGTACTTC. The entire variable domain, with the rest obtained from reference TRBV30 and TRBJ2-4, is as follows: SQTIHQWPATLVQPVGSPLSLECTVEGTSNPNLYWYRQAAGRGLQLLFYSVGIGQISSEVPQNLSASRPQDRQFILSSKKLLLSDSGFYLCAWSTLTGDTAKNIQYFGAGTRLSVL.

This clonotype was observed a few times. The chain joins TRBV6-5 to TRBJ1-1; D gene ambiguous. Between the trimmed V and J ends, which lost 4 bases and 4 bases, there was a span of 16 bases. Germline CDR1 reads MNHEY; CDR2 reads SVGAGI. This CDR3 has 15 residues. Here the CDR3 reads CASSSPPRAGTEAFF. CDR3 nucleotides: TGTGCCAGCAGTTCTCCCCCCCGGGCTGGCACTGAAGCTTTCTTT.

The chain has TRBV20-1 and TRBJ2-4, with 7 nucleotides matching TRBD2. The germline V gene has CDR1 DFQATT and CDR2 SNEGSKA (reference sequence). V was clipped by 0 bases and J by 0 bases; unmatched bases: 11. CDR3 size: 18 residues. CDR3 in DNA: TGCAGTGCTAGAGAGTACCCGGGGGGAGTTATAGCCAAAAACATTCAGTACTTC. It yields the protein CSAREYPGGVIAKNIQYF.

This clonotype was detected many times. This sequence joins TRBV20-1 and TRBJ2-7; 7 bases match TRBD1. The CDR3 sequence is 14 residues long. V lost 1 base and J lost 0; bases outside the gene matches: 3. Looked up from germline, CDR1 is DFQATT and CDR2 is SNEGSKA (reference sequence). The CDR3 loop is CSARADRDSYEQYF. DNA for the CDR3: TGCAGTGCTAGAGCTGACAGGGACTCCTACGAGCAGTACTTC.

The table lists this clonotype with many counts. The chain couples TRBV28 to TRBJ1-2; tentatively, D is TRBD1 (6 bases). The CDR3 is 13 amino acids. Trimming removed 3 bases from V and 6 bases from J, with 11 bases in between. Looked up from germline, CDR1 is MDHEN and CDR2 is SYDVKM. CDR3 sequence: CASSFLGGDGYTF. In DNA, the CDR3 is TGTGCCAGCAGTTTCCTGGGGGGCGATGGCTACACCTTC.

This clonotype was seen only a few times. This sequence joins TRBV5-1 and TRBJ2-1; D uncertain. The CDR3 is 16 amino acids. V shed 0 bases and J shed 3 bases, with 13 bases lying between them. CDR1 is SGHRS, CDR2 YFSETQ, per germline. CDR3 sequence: CASSLVVQMGYNEQFF. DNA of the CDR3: TGCGCCAGCAGCTTGGTTGTACAAATGGGCTACAATGAGCAGTTCTTC.

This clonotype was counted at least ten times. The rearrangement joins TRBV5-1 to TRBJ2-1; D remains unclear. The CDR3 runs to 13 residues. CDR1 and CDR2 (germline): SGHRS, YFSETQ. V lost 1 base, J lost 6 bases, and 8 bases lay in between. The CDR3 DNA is TGCGCCAGCAGCTTGCTGTGGGGCAATGAGCAGTTCTTC. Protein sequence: CASSLLWGNEQFF.

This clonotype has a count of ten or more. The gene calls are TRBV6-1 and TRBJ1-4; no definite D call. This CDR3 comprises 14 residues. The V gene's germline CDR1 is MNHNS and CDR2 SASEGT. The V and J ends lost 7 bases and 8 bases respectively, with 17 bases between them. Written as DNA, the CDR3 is TGTGCCAGCACCATGGACGGACGGCGAGAAAAACTGTTTTTT. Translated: CASTMDGRREKLFF.

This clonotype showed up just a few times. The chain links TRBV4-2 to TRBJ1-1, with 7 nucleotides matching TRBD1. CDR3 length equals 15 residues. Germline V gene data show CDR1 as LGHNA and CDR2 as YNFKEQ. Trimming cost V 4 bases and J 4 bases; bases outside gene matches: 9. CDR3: CASSPPGTAFTEAFF. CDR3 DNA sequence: TGTGCCAGCAGCCCACCCGGGACAGCGTTCACTGAAGCTTTCTTT.

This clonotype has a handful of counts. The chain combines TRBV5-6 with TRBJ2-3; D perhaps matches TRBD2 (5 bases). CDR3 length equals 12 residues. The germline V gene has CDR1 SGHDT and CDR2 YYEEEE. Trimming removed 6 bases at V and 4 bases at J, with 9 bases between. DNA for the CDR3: TGTGCCAGCACTTGGGGAGCAGATACGCAGTATTTT. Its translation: CASTWGADTQYF.

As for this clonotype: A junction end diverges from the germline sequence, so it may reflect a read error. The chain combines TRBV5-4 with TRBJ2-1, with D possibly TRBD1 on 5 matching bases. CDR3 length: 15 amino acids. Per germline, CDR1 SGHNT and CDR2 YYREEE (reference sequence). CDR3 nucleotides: TGTGCCAGCTGCTTGCAGGGTATCCCCTACAATGAGCAGTTCTTC. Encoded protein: CASCLQGIPYNEQFF. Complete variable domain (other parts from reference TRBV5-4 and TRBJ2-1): ETGVTQSPTHLIKTRGQQVTLRCSSQSGHNTVSWYQQALGQGPQFIFQYYREEENGRGNFPPRFSGLQFPNYSSELNVNALELDDSALYLCASCLQGIPYNEQFFGPGTRLTVL.

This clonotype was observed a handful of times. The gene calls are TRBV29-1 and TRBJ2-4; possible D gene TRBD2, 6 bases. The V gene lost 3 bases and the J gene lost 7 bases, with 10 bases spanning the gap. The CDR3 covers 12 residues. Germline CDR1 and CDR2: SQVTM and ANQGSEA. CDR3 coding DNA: TGCAGCGTTGAGTGGGGGGAGAACATTCAGTACTTC. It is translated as CSVEWGENIQYF.

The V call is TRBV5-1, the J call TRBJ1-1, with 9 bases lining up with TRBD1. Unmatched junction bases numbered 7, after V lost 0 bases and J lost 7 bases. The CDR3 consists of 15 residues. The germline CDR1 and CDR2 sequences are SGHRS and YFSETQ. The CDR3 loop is CASSLDNRGRGEAFF. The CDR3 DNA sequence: TGCGCCAGCAGCTTGGATAACAGGGGGCGGGGTGAAGCTTTCTTT.

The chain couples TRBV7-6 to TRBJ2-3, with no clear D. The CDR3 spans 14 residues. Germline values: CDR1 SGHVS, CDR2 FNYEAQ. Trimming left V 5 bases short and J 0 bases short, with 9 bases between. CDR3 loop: CASSPNPSTDTQYF. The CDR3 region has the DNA TGTGCCAGCAGCCCAAATCCCAGCACAGATACGCAGTATTTT.

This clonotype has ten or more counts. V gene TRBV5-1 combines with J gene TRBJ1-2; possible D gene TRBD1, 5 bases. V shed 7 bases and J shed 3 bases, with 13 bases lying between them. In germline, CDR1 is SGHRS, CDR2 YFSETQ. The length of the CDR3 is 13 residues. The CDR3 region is CASQRGEDYGYTF. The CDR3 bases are TGCGCCAGCCAGCGGGGCGAGGACTATGGCTACACCTTC.

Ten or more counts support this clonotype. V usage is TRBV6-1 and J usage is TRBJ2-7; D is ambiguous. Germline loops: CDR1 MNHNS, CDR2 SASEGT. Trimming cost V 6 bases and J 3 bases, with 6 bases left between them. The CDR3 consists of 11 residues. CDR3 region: CASRNNYEQYF. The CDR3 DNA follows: TGTGCCAGCAGGAACAACTACGAGCAGTACTTC.

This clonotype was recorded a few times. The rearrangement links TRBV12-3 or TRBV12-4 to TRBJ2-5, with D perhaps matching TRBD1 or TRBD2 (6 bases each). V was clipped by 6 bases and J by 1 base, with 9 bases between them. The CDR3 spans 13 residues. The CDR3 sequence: CASRGGLQETQYF. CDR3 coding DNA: TGTGCCAGCAGGGGGGGCCTCCAAGAGACCCAGTACTTC.

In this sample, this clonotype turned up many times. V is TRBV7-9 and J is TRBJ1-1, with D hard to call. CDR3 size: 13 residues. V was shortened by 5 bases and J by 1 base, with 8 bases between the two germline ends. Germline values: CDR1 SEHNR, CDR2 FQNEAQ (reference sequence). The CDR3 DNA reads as TGTGCCAGCAGCATTAAACCGAACACTGAAGCTTTCTTT. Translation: CASSIKPNTEAFF.

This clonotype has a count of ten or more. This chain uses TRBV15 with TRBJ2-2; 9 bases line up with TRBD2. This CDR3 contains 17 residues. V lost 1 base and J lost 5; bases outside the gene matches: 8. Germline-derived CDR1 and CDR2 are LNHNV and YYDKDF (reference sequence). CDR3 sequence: CATSRGGGALRTGELFF. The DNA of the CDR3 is TGTGCCACCAGCAGAGGCGGGGGGGCCTTGAGGACCGGGGAGCTGTTTTTT.

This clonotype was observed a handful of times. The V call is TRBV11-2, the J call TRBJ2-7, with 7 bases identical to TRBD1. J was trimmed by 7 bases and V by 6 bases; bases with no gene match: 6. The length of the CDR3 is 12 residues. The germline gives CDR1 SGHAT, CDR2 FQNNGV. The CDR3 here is CASSFTGEEQYF. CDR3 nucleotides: TGTGCCAGCAGTTTTACAGGGGAAGAGCAGTACTTC.

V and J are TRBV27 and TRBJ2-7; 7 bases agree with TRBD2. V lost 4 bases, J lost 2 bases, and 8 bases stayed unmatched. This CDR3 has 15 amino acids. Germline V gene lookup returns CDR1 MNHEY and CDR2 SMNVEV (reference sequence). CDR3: CASSSLERGAYEQYF. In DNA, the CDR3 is TGTGCCAGCAGTTCACTAGAGCGGGGCGCCTACGAGCAGTACTTC.

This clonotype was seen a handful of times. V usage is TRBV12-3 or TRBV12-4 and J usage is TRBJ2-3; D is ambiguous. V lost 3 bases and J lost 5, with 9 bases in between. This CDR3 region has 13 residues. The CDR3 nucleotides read TGTGCCAGCAGTTTGCGGCGAGGAGATACGCAGTATTTT. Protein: CASSLRRGDTQYF.

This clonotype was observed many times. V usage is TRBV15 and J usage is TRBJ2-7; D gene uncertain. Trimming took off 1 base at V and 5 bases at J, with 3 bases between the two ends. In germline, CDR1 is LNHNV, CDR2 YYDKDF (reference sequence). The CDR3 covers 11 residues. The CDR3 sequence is CATSRGNEQYF. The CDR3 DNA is TGTGCCACCAGCAGAGGTAACGAGCAGTACTTC.

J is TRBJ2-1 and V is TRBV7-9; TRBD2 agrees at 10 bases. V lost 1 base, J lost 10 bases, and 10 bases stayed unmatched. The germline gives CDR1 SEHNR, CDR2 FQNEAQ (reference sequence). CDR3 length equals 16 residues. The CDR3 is CASSLDLAGARQEQFF. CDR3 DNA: TGTGCCAGCAGCTTAGATCTAGCGGGGGCACGCCAGGAGCAGTTCTTC.